This T cell receptor (beta chain) was obtained from a study of OX40 agonist ivuxolimab in advanced cancers. The CDR3 sequence is 15 residues long. After removal of 1 base from V and 9 bases from J, the junction contained 5 bases not matched to a gene. CDR1 SGHTA and CDR2 FQGNSA come from the germline V gene. Clones were read by immunoSEQ multiplex PCR, and TCRdb kept only the in-frame ones, dropping some. The table lists fewer than 90,000 clones, roughly 87% of them singletons, with roughly 3% in the top ten. V usage is TRBV7-2 and J usage is TRBJ1-6; 8 bases align to TRBD1. This clonotype was sampled from an adult with an advanced solid tumor such as melanoma, head and neck, liver or kidney cancer. Sequenced here: CD4+ or CD8+ T cells sorted from blood, sampled in a trial of the OX40 agonist ivuxolimab. The CDR3 spells CASSLEGQGFSPLHF. The DNA of the CDR3 is TGTGCCAGCAGCTTAGAAGGACAGGGATTTTCACCCCTCCACTTT.